A single sample is the source of the 25 T cell receptor beta chains below, sequenced in a study of T cell clonality in common variable immunodeficiency. The data were produced by immunoSEQ multiplex PCR, yet TCRdb's version contains in-frame clones alone and is incomplete. There are approximately 81,000 clones in the sample, none observed a single time. The material sequenced was peripheral blood mononuclear cells. These receptor sequences come from a person aged 18 to 70 in good health.

This clone was observed a handful of times. The sequence runs out 3 residues before the end of the CDR3; the remainder is reconstructed from the germline J gene. This rearrangement joins TRBV20-1 to TRBJ1-2; 10 bases agree with TRBD1. The CDR3 length is 14 residues. From germline, CDR1 is DFQATT and CDR2 SNEGSKA (reference sequence). V shed 5 bases, J shed 7 bases, and the junction held 10 bases outside the gene matches. Incomplete CDR3 DNA: TGCAGTGCTCCGCGCCGGGACAGGGGTCTTGGC. Protein product: CSAPRRDRGLG. In full, the CDR3 reads CSAPRRDRGLGYTF.

This clone was detected ten times or more. Read coverage stops 3 residues before the CDR3 terminus; the germline J gene supplies the remainder. This sequence joins TRBV20-1 and TRBJ1-2, with D maybe TRBD1 (6 bases). This CDR3 has 16 amino acids. Germline CDR1 is DFQATT and CDR2 is SNEGSKA (reference sequence). CDR3 in amino acids: CSARAGAQHGARGYTF. Incomplete CDR3 DNA: TGCAGTGCTAGAGCAGGGGCCCAACACGGGGCCCGGGGC.

This clone was picked up many times. Coverage ceases 3 residues before the CDR3 finishes, and the germline J gene fills in the end. The gene calls are TRBV6-2 or TRBV6-3 and TRBJ2-4, with TRBD2 identical over 8 bases. The CDR3 totals 16 residues. With 7 bases clipped from V and 1 base from J, the junction kept 9 bases outside the gene matches. Germline CDR1 is MNHEY and CDR2 is SVGEGT. CDR3 DNA (partial): TGTGCCAGCACTCCACGGGCTAGCGGGGCCAAAAACATT. It encodes CASTPRASGAKNI. The full CDR3 protein reads CASTPRASGAKNIQYF.

A remark on this clone: The CDR3 end lies 3 residues beyond the end of the read and is filled in from the germline J gene. The chain recombines TRBV20-1 with TRBJ1-1; TRBD1 might be the D (5 bases). The CDR3 is 13 residues long. Between the trimmed V and J ends, which lost 4 bases and 2 bases, there was a span of 11 bases. Germline V gene sequence: CDR1 DFQATT, CDR2 SNEGSKA (reference sequence). The DNA read from the CDR3 is TGCAGTGCTACCAAGACAGCAAACACTGAA. It yields the protein CSATKTANTE. The complete CDR3 sequence is CSATKTANTEAFF.

This clone has ten or more counts. The CDR3 bases that were read are TGCAGTGCTAGAGGGGGAGCGGGTGGGGGGGATACG. Encoded protein: CSARGGAGGGDT. The full CDR3 reads CSARGGAGGGDTQYF. This sequence joins TRBV20-1 and TRBJ2-3, with TRBD2 as a possible D gene (6 bases). Coverage ceases 3 residues before the CDR3 finishes, and the germline J gene fills in the end. Trimming cost V 1 base and J 6 bases, with 17 bases left between them. The CDR3 extends over 15 amino acids. Germline assignment: CDR1 DFQATT and CDR2 SNEGSKA (reference sequence).

This clone was counted many times. Coverage ceases 3 residues before the CDR3 finishes, and the germline J gene fills in the end. The chain carries TRBV7-3 and TRBJ2-2; 8 bases are shared with TRBD2. V shed 2 bases and J 2 bases; nucleotides not matched to a gene: 4. Germline V gene lookup returns CDR1 SGHTA and CDR2 FQGTGA. The CDR3 consists of 16 residues. The part of the CDR3 DNA that was read is TGTGCCAGCAGCTTAGAACTAGCGGATAACACCGGGGAG. It yields the protein CASSLELADNTGE. The full CDR3 protein is CASSLELADNTGELFF.

This clone has a count of ten or more. The read finishes 3 residues shy of the CDR3 end, and the germline J gene is used to complete it. The chain links TRBV5-1 to TRBJ2-3; D is undetermined. The CDR3 extends over 14 amino acids. Trimming removed 2 bases at V and 2 bases at J, with 9 bases between. The germline gives CDR1 SGHRS, CDR2 YFSETQ. The part of the CDR3 DNA that was read is TGCGCCAGCAGCTTTAGGAGCGACACAGATACG. Amino acids: CASSFRSDTDT. Given in full, the CDR3 is CASSFRSDTDTQYF.

This clone has a count of ten or more. The DNA ends 3 residues before the CDR3 does, and the rest of the CDR3 is filled in from the germline J gene. This chain uses TRBV6-2 or TRBV6-3 with TRBJ1-2, with 7 bases that match TRBD1. V was pared by 2 bases and J by 3 bases, with 9 bases of the junction left unmatched. The CDR3 covers 16 residues. CDR1 is MNHEY and CDR2 is SVGEGT in the germline V gene. The CDR3 protein is CASSYRGQVWDYGYTF. Partial CDR3 DNA: TGTGCCAGCAGTTACCGAGGACAGGTCTGGGACTATGGC.

This clone was counted many times. The DNA ends 3 residues before the CDR3 does, and the rest of the CDR3 is filled in from the germline J gene. The genes are TRBV18 and TRBJ2-2; D is unclear. The V and J ends lost 0 bases and 5 bases respectively, with 7 bases between them. This CDR3 has 14 residues. Germline CDR1 is KGHSH and CDR2 is LQKENI. Incomplete CDR3 DNA: TGTGCCAGCTCACCACCGGCACGTACCGGGGAG. It yields the protein CASSPPARTGE. The full CDR3 is CASSPPARTGELFF.

This clone was detected a few times. The read comes to an end 3 residues before the CDR3 does, leaving the germline J gene to fill in the end. The chain uses TRBV13 and TRBJ2-7, with D unresolved. The CDR3 extends over 13 amino acids. Trimming shortened V by 3 bases and J by 6 bases, and 12 bases separated the two germline ends. Per germline, CDR1 PRHDT and CDR2 FYEKMQ (reference sequence). The CDR3: CASSFRVSGEQYF. CDR3 DNA, as far as it was read: TGTGCCAGCAGCTTCCGGGTATCGGGCGAG.

This clone was counted many times. The observed sequence ends 3 residues before the CDR3 terminus, with the missing tail filled in from the germline J gene. The genes are TRBV18 and TRBJ2-1; 10 bases are shared with TRBD2. Germline V gene data show CDR1 as KGHSH and CDR2 as LQKENI. The CDR3 length is 17 residues. The ends lost 3 bases at V and 1 base at J; junction bases unmatched: 6. CDR3 protein: CASSPLAGAFSYNEQFF. The sequenced part of the CDR3 DNA is TGTGCCAGCTCACCTCTAGCGGGAGCCTTTTCCTACAATGAG.

This clone was recorded many times. The sequenced CDR3 bases are TGTGCCAGCCGGCGGGAGGACAATCAGCCC. Its translation is CASRREDNQP. The complete CDR3 reads CASRREDNQPQHF. The V gene is TRBV2, the J gene TRBJ1-5, with D unclear. The observed sequence ends 3 residues before the CDR3 terminus, with the missing tail filled in from the germline J gene. With 8 bases removed from V and 3 bases from J, the gap between germline ends came to 11 bases. The CDR3 is 13 amino acids. From germline, CDR1 is SNHLY and CDR2 FYNNEI.

This clone was observed at least ten times. The read stops 3 residues short of the end of the CDR3; the missing end is completed from the germline J gene. At the DNA level, this CDR3 is encoded by other sequences in the same sample as well. The genes are TRBV18 and TRBJ2-1; unclear D gene. The V gene lost 3 bases and the J gene lost 4 bases, with 19 bases spanning the gap. CDR3 size: 17 residues. Germline CDR1 reads KGHSH; CDR2 reads LQKENI. The chain's CDR3 is CASSPPVGFTLYNEQFF. The CDR3 DNA, read in part, is TGTGCCAGCTCACCCCCCGTGGGCTTTACTTTATACAATGAG.

This clone was seen ten or more times. The part of the CDR3 DNA that was read is TGTGCCAGCTCACCACCGTACAGGGAAGCCTATGGC. Translation gives CASSPPYREAYG. From start to end, the CDR3 is CASSPPYREAYGYTF. The rearrangement joins TRBV18 to TRBJ1-2, with D possibly TRBD1 on 6 matching bases. Read sequence stops 3 residues before the CDR3 end, and the germline J gene provides the missing end. V was cut by 0 bases and J by 4 bases, with 12 bases left in between. The CDR3 is made up of 15 amino acids. The germline V gene encodes CDR1 KGHSH and CDR2 LQKENI.

Many counts were recorded for this clone. Other DNA sequences in this specimen translate into the identical CDR3. CDR3 protein: CASSMGGTDTQYF. Partial CDR3 DNA: TGTGCCAGTAGTATGGGGGGGACAGATACG. The V and J genes are TRBV19 and TRBJ2-3, with 7 bases matching TRBD2. The observed sequence ends 3 residues before the CDR3 terminus, with the missing tail filled in from the germline J gene. Germline-derived CDR1 and CDR2 are LNHDA and SQIVND (reference sequence). V lost 3 bases to trimming and J lost 3 bases; unmatched junction nucleotides: 0. This CDR3 region has 13 residues.

This clone was seen at least ten times. The read terminates 3 residues before the CDR3 end, so the remaining end is supplied by the germline J gene. The chain employs TRBV6-2 or TRBV6-3 and TRBJ2-1; 8 nucleotides agree with TRBD1. Germline trimming cut 8 bases from V and 7 bases from J; bases unmatched to any gene: 16. Germline loops: CDR1 MNHEY, CDR2 SVGEGT. The CDR3 covers 16 residues. CDR3 protein: CASQPKNRGLWNEQFF. CDR3 DNA, as far as it was read: TGTGCCAGCCAGCCGAAGAACAGGGGGTTGTGGAATGAG.

The table lists this clone with many counts. The read ends 3 residues early relative to the CDR3; the germline J gene fills the gap. V usage is TRBV20-1 and J usage is TRBJ2-1, with TRBD2 matching 11 bases. The CDR3 length is 17 residues. J gave up 0 bases and V 3 bases, and 7 bases lay outside the gene matches. Germline V gene sequence: CDR1 DFQATT, CDR2 SNEGSKA (reference sequence). CDR3 DNA, as far as it was read: TGCAGTGCTAGTGTAGCGGGAGGGCTTAGCTCCTACAATGAG. It is translated as CSASVAGGLSSYNE. The CDR3 as a whole reads CSASVAGGLSSYNEQFF.

There are many counts of this clone. The CDR3 extends 3 residues past the end of the read, so its final part is completed from the germline J gene. The chain uses TRBV6-2 or TRBV6-3 and TRBJ1-5; TRBD1 matches at 10 bases. Germline V gene data show CDR1 as MNHEY and CDR2 as SVGEGT. Trimming at V came to 7 bases and at J to 6 bases, leaving 6 bases not matched to a gene. This CDR3 has 14 residues. Incomplete CDR3 DNA: TGTGCCAGCAACAGACAGGGGGCGGTTCAGCCC. This translates into CASNRQGAVQP. In full, the CDR3 is CASNRQGAVQPQHF.

This clone was detected ten times or more. CDR3 DNA, as far as it was read: TGCGCCAGCGGCGGGACAGGGGCCCCCGAGACC. It codes for CASGGTGAPET. The whole CDR3 region reads CASGGTGAPETQYF. This chain connects TRBV10-2 to TRBJ2-5; 10 bases fit TRBD1. Coverage ceases 3 residues before the CDR3 finishes, and the germline J gene fills in the end. The CDR3 contains 14 residues. The germline gives CDR1 WSHSY, CDR2 SAAADI. The V and J ends lost 8 bases and 5 bases, in that order; junction bases with no gene match: 8.

This clone was counted at least ten times. The CDR3 is CASSSGTSGHEQYF. Partial CDR3 DNA: TGTGCCAGCAGCTCCGGGACTAGCGGCCACGAG. V and J are TRBV7-2 and TRBJ2-7; TRBD2 matches at 11 bases. The CDR3 end lies 3 residues beyond the end of the read and is filled in from the germline J gene. V lost 4 bases to trimming and J lost 5 bases; unmatched junction nucleotides: 4. This CDR3 contains 14 residues. The germline gives CDR1 SGHTA, CDR2 FQGNSA. Drawing the rest from reference TRBV7-2 and TRBJ2-7, the complete variable domain is GAGVSQSPSNKVTEKGKDVELRCDPISGHTALYWYRQSLGQGLEFLIYFQGNSAPDKSGLPSDRFSAERTGGSVSTLTIQRTQQEDSAVYLCASSSGTSGHEQYFGPGTRLTVT.

At least ten counts were recorded for this clone. The read ends 3 residues before the CDR3 terminus; that terminus is restored from the germline J gene. This chain joins TRBV20-1 and TRBJ2-1, with TRBD2 identical over 11 bases. The junction had 10 bases not matched to a gene; V was cut back by 3 bases and J by 9 bases. From germline, CDR1 is DFQATT and CDR2 SNEGSKA (reference sequence). The CDR3 is 15 amino acids. Incomplete CDR3 DNA: TGCAGTGCTAGGGTAGCGGGAGGGCCCTCCGGTGAG. Amino acids: CSARVAGGPSGE. The entire CDR3 protein reads CSARVAGGPSGEQFF.

At least ten counts were recorded for this clone. From the germline J gene comes the end of the CDR3, since the read stops 3 residues before it. The chain combines TRBV6-7 with TRBJ1-4, with D perhaps matching TRBD1 (6 bases). TRBV6-7 is known as an ORF, though its function is uncertain. The length of the CDR3 is 14 residues. Deletions cut 0 bases from V and 8 bases from J, with 10 bases between. The sequenced part of the CDR3 DNA is TGTGCCAGCAGTTACTCGAAGGGGGGGGAAAAA. Encoded protein: CASSYSKGGEK. The full CDR3 protein reads CASSYSKGGEKLFF.

This clone has a count of ten or more. The read terminates 3 residues before the CDR3 end, so the remaining end is supplied by the germline J gene. The rearrangement joins TRBV5-1 to TRBJ1-2; tentatively, D is TRBD1 (5 bases). The CDR3 totals 14 residues. Germline CDR1 is SGHRS and CDR2 is YFSETQ. CDR3 protein: CASRSIREVHGYTF. The part of the CDR3 DNA that was read is TGCGCCAGCAGGTCGATCAGGGAGGTCCACGGC.

This clone was seen at least ten times. CDR3 sequence: CASSYNIFAVSTGELFF. The sequenced part of the CDR3 DNA is TGTGCCAGCAGTTACAATATATTTGCAGTCTCCACCGGGGAG. The chain uses TRBV6-2 or TRBV6-3 and TRBJ2-2, with D unclear. The read stops 3 residues short of the end of the CDR3; the missing end is completed from the germline J gene. The length of the CDR3 is 17 residues. Trimming cost V 2 bases and J 4 bases, with 17 bases left between them. Per germline, CDR1 MNHEY and CDR2 SVGEGT.

This clone was observed at least ten times. The read ends 3 residues early relative to the CDR3; the germline J gene fills the gap. The chain employs TRBV28 and TRBJ2-3; D might be TRBD2 (6 bases). Per the germline V gene, CDR1 is MDHEN and CDR2 is SYDVKM. V was clipped by 7 bases and J by 2 bases, with 16 bases between them. The CDR3 runs to 15 residues. Incomplete CDR3 DNA: TGTGCCAGCATTCAGGGTAGCGGCTTCACAGATACG. It codes for CASIQGSGFTDT. The full CDR3 is CASIQGSGFTDTQYF.